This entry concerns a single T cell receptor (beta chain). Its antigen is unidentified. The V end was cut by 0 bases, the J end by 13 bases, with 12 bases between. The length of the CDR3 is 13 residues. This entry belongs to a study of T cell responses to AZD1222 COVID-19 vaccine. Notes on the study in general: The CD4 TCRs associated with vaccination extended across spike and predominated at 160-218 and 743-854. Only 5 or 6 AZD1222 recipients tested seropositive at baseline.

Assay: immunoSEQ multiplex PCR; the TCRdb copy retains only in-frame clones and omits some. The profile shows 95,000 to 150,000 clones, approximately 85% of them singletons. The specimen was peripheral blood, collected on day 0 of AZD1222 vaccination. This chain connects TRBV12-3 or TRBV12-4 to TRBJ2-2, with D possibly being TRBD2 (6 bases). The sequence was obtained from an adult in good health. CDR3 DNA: TGTGCCAGCAGTTTAGCAGGACACGGGAGGCTGTTTTTT. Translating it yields CASSLAGHGRLFF.